The 7 T cell receptor beta chains below all came from one sample that was sequenced in a study of T-cell memory formation after mild COVID-19. From the 5' RACE reads, TCRdb called clonotypes with MiXCR, one entry per CDR3 protein. The sample includes 300,000 to 400,000 distinct CDR3 sequences, approximately 29% of them seen just once. The material sequenced was PBMCs or a T cell subset sorted from them (not recorded which). Receptors originate from an adult woman who had mild COVID-19 (a few samples of this study predate the infection). Cell type and time point are not known.

The chain carries TRBV7-2 and TRBJ2-7; no definite D call. This CDR3 is built from 14 residues. V gave up 3 bases and J gave up 2 bases, with 11 bases separating them. The germline gives CDR1 SGHTA, CDR2 FQGNSA. DNA for the CDR3: TGTGCCAGCAGCTTGGGCTACTCAACCTACGAGCAGTACTTC. Translated: CASSLGYSTYEQYF.

This chain uses TRBV6-5 with TRBJ2-1, with 11 bases fitting TRBD2. The CDR3 runs to 14 residues. The germline V gene encodes CDR1 MNHEY and CDR2 SVGAGI. J lost 10 bases, V lost 8 bases, and 10 bases had no gene match. CDR3 region: CASGLAGGLLEQFF. CDR3 nucleotides: TGTGCCAGCGGTCTAGCGGGAGGACTCTTGGAGCAGTTCTTC.

This clonotype was picked up a small number of times. The chain carries TRBV7-9 and TRBJ2-7, with D unresolved. The CDR3 totals 11 residues. Per the germline V gene, CDR1 is SEHNR and CDR2 is FQNEAQ (reference sequence). With 2 bases removed from V and 7 bases from J, the gap between germline ends came to 6 bases. In DNA, the CDR3 is TGTGCCAGCAGCTTAATTCGGGAGCAGTACTTC. Translating gives CASSLIREQYF. The full variable domain, its missing parts supplied by reference TRBV7-9 and TRBJ2-7, is DTGVSQNPRHKITKRGQNVTFRCDPISEHNRLYWYRQTLGQGPEFLTYFQNEAQLEKSRLLSDRFSAERPKGSFSTLEIQRTEQGDSAMYLCASSLIREQYFGPGTRLTVT.

This chain connects TRBV30 to TRBJ1-1; no definite D call. Germline values: CDR1 GTSNPN, CDR2 SVGIG (reference sequence). This CDR3 spans 11 amino acids. V was trimmed by 6 bases and J by 11 bases, leaving 16 bases between them. The CDR3 protein is CACEGYREAFF. CDR3 DNA sequence: TGTGCCTGTGAGGGATACCGAGAGGCTTTCTTT.

This chain links TRBV20-1 with TRBJ2-1, with 9 bases matching TRBD1. The CDR3 is 14 residues long. Trimming cost V 3 bases and J 10 bases; bases outside gene matches: 10. Germline lookup yields CDR1 DFQATT and CDR2 SNEGSKA (reference sequence). The CDR3 nucleotides are TGCAGTGCTAGTATTACAGGGGGCAGTAAGGAGCAGTTCTTC. Protein sequence: CSASITGGSKEQFF.

This clonotype occurred many times. This chain uses TRBV4-1 with TRBJ2-7; D is uncertain. The CDR3 length is 13 residues. Germline-derived CDR1 and CDR2 are MGHRA and YSYEKL. V lost 0 bases and J lost 3, with 6 bases in between. The DNA of the CDR3 is TGCGCCAGCAGCCAAGATTGGGGCTACGAGCAGTACTTC. The encoded protein is CASSQDWGYEQYF.

V usage is TRBV12-3 or TRBV12-4 and J usage is TRBJ2-7; 11 bases map to TRBD1. Trimming cost V 2 bases and J 6 bases; bases outside gene matches: 9. This CDR3 has 16 amino acids. The CDR3 DNA reads TGTGCCAGCAGTTTAATCCGGGACAGGGGGGTGAGCGAGCAGTACTTC. This codes for CASSLIRDRGVSEQYF.